This TCR beta chain came from a study of cytomegalovirus exposure and HLA in healthy donors (TCRdb year 2017). About the full investigation: According to an earlier analysis of around 600 of the donors, about 179 million T cells yielded some 120 million unique TCR beta sequences and about 300 Gb of sequence data. HLA typing included class I and class II loci at four-digit resolution. Of the roughly 400 genotyped donors, more than 75% were placed in the genetic ancestry cluster associated with self-reported Caucasian donors. Donor age, sex, ethnicity and CMV serostatus were collected together with the repertoire data. The study combined high-throughput TCR immunosequencing, statistical association of individual TCRs with disease status, and machine learning to predict cytomegalovirus infection status. In addition to the first cohort of 666 subjects, a separate validation cohort of approximately 130 different subjects was used. Genome-wide SNP genotypes for about 65% of the roughly 670 donors were used in a later genetic analysis, which treated that subset as a discovery cohort. To study patterns of TCR occurrence, a later analysis re-analyzed previously published TCR beta repertoires from just over 650 donors and added high-resolution HLA genotyping. Using immunosequencing, the study profiled T cell repertoires from 640 or so subjects and related those repertoires to cytomegalovirus serostatus. The study aimed to test whether signatures of past pathogen exposure could be identified by cataloging public T cell receptors. Among roughly 400 genotyped donors of the cohort, an average of around 220,000 unique TCR beta nucleotide sequences was sequenced per donor, of which about 18% were non-productive. An early release that covered about 600 HLA-typed donors contained 300 to 350 gigabases of sequencing data and tens of millions of unique TCR sequences. Several DR-DQ haplotypes were handled as single units for association and clustering because linkage in the cohort was strong. The number of typed donors differed by locus: about 620-640 for A, B, C, DRB1 and DQB1; about 520 for DQA1; approximately 600 for DPA1; and some 470 for DPB1. Rather than using new phenotypic data, the later analysis identified candidate immune exposures from TCR beta sequences and from how often those sequences occurred across donors. All discovery cohort repertoires had been generated on a single sequencing platform. An earlier analysis of several hundred of the donors used high-throughput TCR beta sequencing to judge whether each TCR beta V gene segment behaved as functional or pseudogenic. What the research found in general, with its limitations: Because the 87-base-pair reads could not distinguish some IMGT-functional V segments, including TRBV6-2 and TRBV6-3, those segments were excluded. Because some donors lacked HLA typing at each locus, the association tests relied only on the typed subset. The only immune exposure information available for the cohort was CMV serostatus. Most TCR sequences were observed very rarely across donors, whereas some public TCRs were present in many individuals. The sequencing pipeline was judged likely to have produced a cluster of highly shared sequence variants as a technical artifact. An earlier analysis of 587 of the donors showed that most TCR beta V segments appeared in productive rearrangements either about 87% or about 30% of the time, which broadly matched IMGT annotations. Three of the identified cytomegalovirus-associated TCR beta chains were confirmed in vitro to be specific for cytomegalovirus antigens. A later analysis found that HLA-associated TCR beta chains were more clonally expanded and had lower generation probabilities than equally common non-associated chains. In the study, about 150 TCR beta chains were listed as associated with cytomegalovirus. A later analysis reported that several top co-occurrence clusters appeared linked to parvovirus B19, influenza, CMV and Epstein-Barr virus. When HLA alleles, especially DR and DQ, strongly co-occurred, attributing TCR associations to individual alleles was difficult. A later genetic analysis reported fewer N-insertions in productive TCRs among donors in an Asian-associated ancestry cluster than the roughly 700-donor mean. A later analysis found that TCR association rates varied across HLA loci, with DRB1 alleles showing the most associated TCRs and HLA-C alleles the fewest. According to a later analysis, most CMV-associated TCR beta chains appeared to be HLA-restricted, and the HLA associations seemed to be driven largely by CMV exposure. This cohort had only TCR beta chains sequenced, and the lack of alpha or paired-chain data limited which features could be detected. Correlated functional status among segregating V segments might reflect linkage disequilibrium, but an unknown experimental factor could not be ruled out. A further reported finding was that TCR beta sequences accurately predicted the HLA-A and HLA-B alleles for most subjects in the first cohort. The classifier was reported to diagnose cytomegalovirus status with high specificity and sensitivity in both the original cohort and the validation cohort. Roughly uniform sequencing depth across donors was assumed in presence/absence analyses, although this assumption may not hold. A later analysis associated around 16,000 TCR beta sequences with specific HLA alleles at a false discovery rate of 0.05. In a later genetic analysis, a missense DCLRE1C variant was associated with V-gene and J-gene trimming of TCR beta chains, and the association was replicated in an independent cohort. According to the authors, the approach could potentially be generalized to other disease states and immunological phenotypes. Because counts were too low, about 18 rarely observed V segments, including chromosome 9 orphons, were excluded from the earlier analysis of 587 of the donors.

After removal of 0 bases from V and 2 bases from J, the junction retains 3 bases not matched to a gene. Reading the germline V gene gives CDR1 SGHRS and CDR2 YFSETQ. The CDR3 holds 16 amino acids from the cysteine to the phenylalanine. Kept here is only the CDR3 DNA, which spans 48 bases and is read in frame from base 1. In total, approximately 700 healthy bone marrow donors made up the cohort. At the time of sampling, all cohort members were nominally healthy, though unrecorded immune exposures were likely present. The donor tested CMV seropositive, placing the donor among the approximately 290 seropositive members of the cohort. Every donor gave a peripheral blood sample, and the peripheral blood mononuclear cells from that sample were used for TCR beta sequencing. The Qiagen DNeasy Blood Extraction Kit was used to extract genomic DNA from the blood cell samples. For this clone: The antigen it recognizes is unknown. The record has no base qualities; no much larger clone is one base away.

The protocol used for the library was the immunoSEQ multiplex PCR assay. The multiplex PCR relied on a mix of 60 forward primers for TCR Vbeta segments and 13 reverse primers for TCR Jbeta segments. A multiplex PCR assay on genomic DNA amplified the CDR3 region of rearranged TCR beta genes. The amplified TCR beta libraries were sequenced on the Illumina HiSeq System as 87-base-pair reads. Per the source publication's procedure: A later analysis counted about 80 million unique TCR beta chains across the 650 to 800 repertoires, and some 11 million of these chains were shared by at least two donors. Raw reads were error-corrected and collapsed into unique sequences by a nearest-neighbor algorithm in which closely related sequences were merged to remove PCR and sequencing errors. Alignment of CDR3 sequences to IMGT reference sequences was used to assign V, D and J gene segments. For a sequence to be retained, a match of at least six nucleotides to both a V gene segment and a J gene segment was required. Rearrangements were called productive when the CDR3 lacked stop codons and stayed in frame with V and J; all others were non-productive. CDR3 was defined by IMGT convention, running from the second conserved V-encoded cysteine to the conserved J-encoded phenylalanine. Sequences without an unambiguous match to a single V gene segment were excluded from the earlier analysis of about 630 of the donors. An earlier analysis of some 610 of the donors called V segments functional above 56.7% productive rearrangements and segregating when the between-donor standard deviation exceeded 5%. To diagnose cytomegalovirus status from the catalog of TCR beta chain sequences, a statistical classification framework was built. In a later analysis, TCR nucleotide sequences were compared against IMGT/GENE-DB human TR gene sequences so that V and J genes could be assigned. A later analysis assigned CDR3 sequences and most-parsimonious VDJ recombination scenarios with the TCRdist pipeline. In a later analysis, every TCR beta chain was defined by the combination of its CDR3 amino acid sequence and its V-gene family, and reads without a unique V-gene family were dropped. As a way to deal with suspected cross-contamination and a sequencing artifact, a later analysis dropped nearly 600 nucleotide sequences that were highly shared and had low generation probability. In a later analysis, a clonal expansion index for each public chain was calculated from normalized within-repertoire ranks of inferred template counts. A later analysis computed generation probabilities with a VDJ recombination model fitted to out-of-frame rearrangements, and checked the results against IGoR. A later analysis scored TCR-TCR, TCR-HLA and TCR-CMV co-occurrence with hypergeometric tests, applying a repertoire-size bias correction to TCR pairs. A later analysis estimated false discovery rates by permuting HLA or CMV assignments 20 times. In a later analysis, co-occurring TCRs were grouped with DBSCAN, and TCRdist sequence similarity was added when clustering was performed within HLA-allele-positive subsets. For co-occurrence clustering, repertoires with fewer than 30,000 or more than 120,000 public chains were excluded, along with roughly 5 repertoires with anomalous nucleotide sharing. TCRdb provides this immuneACCESS table in a form limited to in-frame rearrangements. Some clones are lacking; in checked studies, under half of them reflect an unresolved V gene, and why the rest are absent is not known. D and trimming were read from the DNA, whereas the V and J calls and clone size are those reported in that table. The table for this sample lists 150,000 to 200,000 clones; roughly 77% of them were counted only once. The ten largest make up nearly 0.4% of the sample.

The specimen sequenced was PBMCs. The TCR originated in a male donor in good health and CMV-seropositive. The chain is assembled from TRBV5-1 and TRBJ2-1, and 9 junction bases match TRBD2. CDR3 reads: CASSLEGGGAYNEQFF. The DNA is as follows: TGCGCCAGCAGCTTGGAGGGCGGGGGGGCCTACAATGAGCAGTTCTTC.